This is a list of T cell receptor beta chains from one sample in a study of T cells in Graves' hyperthyroidism and ophthalmopathy. TCRdb reprocessed the multiplex PCR reads via MiXCR and lists one record per CDR3 protein. The repertoire has fewer than 550,000 distinct CDR3 sequences, around 22% of them found once; the top ten carry roughly 12%. Source material: blood. The receptors stem from a woman aged 25 to 39 with Graves' ophthalmopathy. The CDR3 runs from the conserved cysteine through the conserved F or W. The order of the fields is V gene, D gene, CDR3 protein. The D gene is left open where the match is weak.

TRBV5-8 NA CASSLLQLSPLHF
TRBV12-3/TRBV12-4 NA CASSLGGRVTEAFF
TRBV6-2/TRBV6-3 NA CASSITRRPGYTF
TRBV27 NA CASSLSVGTSNYEQYF
TRBV27 NA CASSLSWKGGGYTF
TRBV19 TRBD1 CASSAGTGDHNQPQHF
TRBV7-9 TRBD1 CASSRTGQSYGYTF
TRBV28 NA CASSSRAYEQYF
TRBV11-3 NA CASSFGGGELFF
TRBV12-3/TRBV12-4 NA CASRLKYRVEQYF
TRBV24-1 NA CATSDFWADVETQYF
TRBV28 NA CASSEADRPVRGYTF
TRBV7-2 TRBD1 CASSLRGTENTEAFF
TRBV6-1 NA CASSEYLRGTSEAFF
TRBV6-1 NA CASNSRVEQYF
TRBV2 NA CAISGGNRHGTLANYGYTF
TRBV28 TRBD1 CASRPTGVGNQPQHF
TRBV27 NA CASSSGREREPQHF
TRBV20-1 NA CSAVPSGSLYEQYF
TRBV6-2/TRBV6-3 NA CASTEVGKNQPQHF
TRBV10-2 NA CASSEAQGSNPAFF
TRBV29-1 NA CSVLVGGSYEQYF
TRBV6-5 TRBD1 CASSYSTGQQSYEQYF
TRBV3-1 NA CASSQPGTISVVDYTF
TRBV6-2/TRBV6-3 NA CASSYRRQGRETQYF
TRBV9 NA CASSVGTENTEAFF
TRBV19 NA CASMYGDYSNQPQHF
TRBV12-3/TRBV12-4 NA CASSFWENYGYTF
TRBV19 TRBD1 CASSDGQGKTYEQYF
TRBV9 NA CASSVEGGDTSYGYTF
TRBV6-1 NA CASSEPGQPGELFF
TRBV11-2 NA CASSSKYEQYF
TRBV12-3/TRBV12-4 TRBD1 CASRPRTGNGYAF
TRBV20-1 NA CSARDKMNTEAFF
TRBV6-6 NA CASSYAGQPQHF
TRBV28 NA CASSGGTANTIYF
TRBV15 NA CATSRETLYQETQYF
TRBV28 TRBD1 CASTDRAEDTDAFF